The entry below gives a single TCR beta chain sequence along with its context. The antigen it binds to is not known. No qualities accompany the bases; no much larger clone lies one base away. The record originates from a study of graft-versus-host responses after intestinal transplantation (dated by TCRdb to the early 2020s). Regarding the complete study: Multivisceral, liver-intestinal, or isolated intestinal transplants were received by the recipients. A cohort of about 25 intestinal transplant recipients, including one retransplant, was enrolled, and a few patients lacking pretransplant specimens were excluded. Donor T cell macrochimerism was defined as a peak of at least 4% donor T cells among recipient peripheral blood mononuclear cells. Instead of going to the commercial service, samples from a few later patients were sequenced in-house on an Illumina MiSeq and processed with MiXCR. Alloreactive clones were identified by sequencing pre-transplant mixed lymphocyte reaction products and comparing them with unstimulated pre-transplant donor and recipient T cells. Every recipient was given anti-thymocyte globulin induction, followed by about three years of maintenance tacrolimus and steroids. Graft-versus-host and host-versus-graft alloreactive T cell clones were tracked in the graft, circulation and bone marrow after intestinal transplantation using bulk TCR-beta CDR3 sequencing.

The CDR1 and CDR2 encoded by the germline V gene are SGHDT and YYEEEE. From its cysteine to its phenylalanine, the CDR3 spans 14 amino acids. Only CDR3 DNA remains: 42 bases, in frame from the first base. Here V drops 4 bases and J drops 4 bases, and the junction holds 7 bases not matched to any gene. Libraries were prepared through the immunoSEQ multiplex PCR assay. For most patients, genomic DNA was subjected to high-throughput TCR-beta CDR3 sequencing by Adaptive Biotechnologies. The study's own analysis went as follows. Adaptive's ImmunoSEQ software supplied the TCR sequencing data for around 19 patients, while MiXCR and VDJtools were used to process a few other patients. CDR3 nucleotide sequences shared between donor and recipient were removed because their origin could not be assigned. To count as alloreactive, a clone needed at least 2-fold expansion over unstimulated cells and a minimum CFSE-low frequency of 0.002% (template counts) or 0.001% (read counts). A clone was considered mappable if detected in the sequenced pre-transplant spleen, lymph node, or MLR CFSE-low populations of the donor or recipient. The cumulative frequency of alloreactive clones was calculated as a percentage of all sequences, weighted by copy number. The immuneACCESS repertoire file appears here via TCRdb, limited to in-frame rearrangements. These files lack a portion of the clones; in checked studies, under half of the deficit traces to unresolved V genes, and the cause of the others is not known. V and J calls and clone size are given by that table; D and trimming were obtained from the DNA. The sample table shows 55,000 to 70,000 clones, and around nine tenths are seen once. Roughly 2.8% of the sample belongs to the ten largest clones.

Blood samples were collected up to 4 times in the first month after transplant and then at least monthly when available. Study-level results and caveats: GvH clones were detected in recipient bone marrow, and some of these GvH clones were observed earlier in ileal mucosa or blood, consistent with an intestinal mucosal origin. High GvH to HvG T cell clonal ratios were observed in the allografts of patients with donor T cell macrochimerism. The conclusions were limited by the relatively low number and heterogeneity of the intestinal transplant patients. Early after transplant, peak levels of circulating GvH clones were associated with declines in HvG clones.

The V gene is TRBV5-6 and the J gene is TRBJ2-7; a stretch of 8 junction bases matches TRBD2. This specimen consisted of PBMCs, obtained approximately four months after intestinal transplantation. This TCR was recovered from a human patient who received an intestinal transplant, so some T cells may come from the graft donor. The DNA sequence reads TGTGCCAGCAGCCCCCGGGGGGGGATGTACGAGCAGTACTTC. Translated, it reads CASSPRGGMYEQYF.